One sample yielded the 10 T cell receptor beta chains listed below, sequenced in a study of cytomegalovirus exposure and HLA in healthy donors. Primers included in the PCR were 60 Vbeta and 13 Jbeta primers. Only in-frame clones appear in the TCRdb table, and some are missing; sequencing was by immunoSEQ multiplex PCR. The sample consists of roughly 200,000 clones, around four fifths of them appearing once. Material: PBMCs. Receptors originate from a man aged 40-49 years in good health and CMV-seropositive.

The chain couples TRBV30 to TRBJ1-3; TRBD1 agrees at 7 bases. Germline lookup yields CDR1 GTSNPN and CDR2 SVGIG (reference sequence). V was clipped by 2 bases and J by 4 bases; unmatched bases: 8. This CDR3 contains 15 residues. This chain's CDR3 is CAWSRTGIEGNTIYF. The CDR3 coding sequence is TGTGCCTGGAGTCGGACAGGCATTGAAGGAAACACCATATATTTT.

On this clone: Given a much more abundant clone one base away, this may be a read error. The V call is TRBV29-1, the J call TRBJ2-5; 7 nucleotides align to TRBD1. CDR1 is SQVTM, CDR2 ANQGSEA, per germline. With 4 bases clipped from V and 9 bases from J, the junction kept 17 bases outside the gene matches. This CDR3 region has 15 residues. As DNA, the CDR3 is TGCAGCGTTGGAGGGGGCGAAAGTCAAGAGACGGCCCAGTACTTC. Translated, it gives CSVGGGESQETAQYF.

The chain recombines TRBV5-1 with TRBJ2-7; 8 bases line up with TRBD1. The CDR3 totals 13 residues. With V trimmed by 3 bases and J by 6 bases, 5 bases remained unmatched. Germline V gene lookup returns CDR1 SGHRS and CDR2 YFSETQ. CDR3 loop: CASSSRGQLEQYF. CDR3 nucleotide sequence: TGCGCCAGCAGCTCCAGGGGGCAGCTCGAGCAGTACTTC.

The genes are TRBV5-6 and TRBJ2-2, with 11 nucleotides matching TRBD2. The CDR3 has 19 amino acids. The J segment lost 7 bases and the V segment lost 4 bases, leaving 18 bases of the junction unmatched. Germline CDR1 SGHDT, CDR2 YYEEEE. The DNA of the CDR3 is TGTGCCAGCAGCAACCTCGGTGGTAGCGGGAGGGCCTTGGTCGGGGAGCTGTTTTTT. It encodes CASSNLGGSGRALVGELFF.

The CDR3 DNA sequence: TGTGCCAGCAGCCAGGGAGGACAGGGGGGAACTGAAGCTTTCTTT. It translates to CASSQGGQGGTEAFF. The J gene is TRBJ1-1, the V gene TRBV4-2, with 10 positions matching TRBD1. CDR1 LGHNA and CDR2 YNFKEQ come from the germline V gene. V gave up 3 bases and J gave up 5 bases; unmatched junction bases: 6. This CDR3 contains 15 residues.

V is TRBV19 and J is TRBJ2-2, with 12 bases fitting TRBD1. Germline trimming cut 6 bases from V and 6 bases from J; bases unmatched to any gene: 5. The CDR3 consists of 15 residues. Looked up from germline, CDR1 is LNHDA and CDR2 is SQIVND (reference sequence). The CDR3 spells CASSRGQGAAGELFF. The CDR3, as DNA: TGTGCCAGTAGCAGGGGACAGGGGGCCGCCGGGGAGCTGTTTTTT.

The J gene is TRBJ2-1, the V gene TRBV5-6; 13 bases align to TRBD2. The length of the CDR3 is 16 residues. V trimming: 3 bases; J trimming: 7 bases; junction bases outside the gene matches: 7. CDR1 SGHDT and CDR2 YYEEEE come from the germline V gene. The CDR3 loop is CASSWTSGSRVNEQFF. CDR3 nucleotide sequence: TGTGCCAGCAGCTGGACTAGCGGGAGTAGGGTAAATGAGCAGTTCTTC.

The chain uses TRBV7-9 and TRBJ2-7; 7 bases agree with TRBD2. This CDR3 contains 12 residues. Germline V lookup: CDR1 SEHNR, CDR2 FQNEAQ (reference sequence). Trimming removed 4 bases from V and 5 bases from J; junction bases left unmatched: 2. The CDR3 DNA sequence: TGTGCCAGCAGCTCGGGGAGGGACGAGCAGTACTTC. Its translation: CASSSGRDEQYF. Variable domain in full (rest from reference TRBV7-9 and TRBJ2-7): DTGVSQNPRHKITKRGQNVTFRCDPISEHNRLYWYRQTLGQGPEFLTYFQNEAQLEKSRLLSDRFSAERPKGSFSTLEIQRTEQGDSAMYLCASSSGRDEQYFGPGTRLTVT.

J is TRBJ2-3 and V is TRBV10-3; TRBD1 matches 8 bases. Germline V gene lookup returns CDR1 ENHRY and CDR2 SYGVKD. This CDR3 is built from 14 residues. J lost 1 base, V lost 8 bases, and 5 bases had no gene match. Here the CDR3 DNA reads TGTGCCATCGGACAGGGATTGGGCACAGATACGCAGTATTTT. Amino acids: CAIGQGLGTDTQYF.

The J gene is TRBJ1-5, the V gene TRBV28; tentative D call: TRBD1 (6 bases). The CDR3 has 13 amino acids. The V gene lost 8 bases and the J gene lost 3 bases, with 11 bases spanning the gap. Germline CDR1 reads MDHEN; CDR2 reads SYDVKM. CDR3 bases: TGTGCCAGCGAGGCAGGGGTCAATCAGCCCCAGCATTTT. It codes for CASEAGVNQPQHF. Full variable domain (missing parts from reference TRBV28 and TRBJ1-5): DVKVTQSSRYLVKRTGEKVFLECVQDMDHENMFWYRQDPGLGLRLIYFSYDVKMKEKGDIPEGYSVSREKKERFSLILESASTNQTSMYLCASEAGVNQPQHFGDGTRLSIL.